These 29 T cell receptor beta chains were sequenced from one sample in a study of identical twins. TCRdb reprocessed the 5' RACE reads via MiXCR and lists one record per CDR3 protein. The sample lists roughly 690,000 distinct CDR3 sequences; about 20% were seen once. These data were also filed under a second study, of T cells expressing NK-cell markers.

Sequenced material: PBMCs. The receptors originated from a young woman in good health.

This clonotype was detected a few times. The rearrangement joins TRBV27 to TRBJ1-2; no clear D gene. Deletions cut 0 bases from V and 3 bases from J, with 5 bases between. CDR1 and CDR2 from the germline V gene are MNHEY and SMNVEV (reference sequence). This CDR3 comprises 13 residues. Written as DNA, the CDR3 is TGTGCCAGCAGTTTATCCCCTGACTATGGCTACACCTTC. Protein sequence: CASSLSPDYGYTF.

This clonotype has more than one count but fewer than ten. This chain joins TRBV7-6 and TRBJ2-7; a possible D gene is TRBD1 (6 bases). The CDR3 is made up of 14 amino acids. Germline CDR1 SGHVS, CDR2 FNYEAQ. V gave up 5 bases and J gave up 6 bases, with 17 bases separating them. CDR3 sequence: CASSPRTIQGEQYF. CDR3 sequence (DNA): TGTGCCAGCAGCCCTCGAACCATACAGGGCGAGCAGTACTTC.

The table lists this clonotype with a few counts. The chain joins TRBV6-5 to TRBJ2-2, with a weak D call TRBD2 (5 bases). The germline V gene encodes CDR1 MNHEY and CDR2 SVGAGI. The CDR3 has 16 amino acids. V was clipped by 0 bases and J by 1 base, with 9 bases between them. The chain's CDR3 is CASSYSGGLNTGELFF. The CDR3 DNA follows: TGTGCCAGCAGTTACTCCGGCGGGCTGAACACCGGGGAGCTGTTTTTT.

The V gene is TRBV6-2 or TRBV6-3, the J gene TRBJ1-1; D is unresolved. Trimming left V 7 bases short and J 2 bases short, with 17 bases between. The germline V gene has CDR1 MNHEY and CDR2 SVGEGT. This CDR3 has 15 residues. The chain's CDR3 is CASIQPAGTNTEAFF. The CDR3 bases are TGTGCCAGCATACAACCAGCGGGCACCAACACTGAAGCTTTCTTT.

This chain links TRBV18 with TRBJ2-7; D not certain. The germline gives CDR1 KGHSH, CDR2 LQKENI. With 8 bases removed from V and 0 bases from J, the gap between germline ends came to 11 bases. The CDR3 runs to 13 residues. CDR3 protein: CASHPGSSYEQYF. CDR3 DNA: TGTGCCAGCCACCCAGGTAGCTCCTACGAGCAGTACTTC.

V usage is TRBV7-2 and J usage is TRBJ2-1; D gene uncertain. Trimming left V 10 bases short and J 8 bases short, with 24 bases between. This CDR3 is built from 15 residues. The germline gives CDR1 SGHTA, CDR2 FQGNSA. The CDR3 region is CAIYAPASEADEQFF. The DNA of the CDR3 is TGTGCCATCTATGCCCCGGCATCGGAAGCAGATGAGCAGTTCTTC.

This clonotype has more than one count but fewer than ten. The chain couples TRBV27 to TRBJ1-3; D is possibly TRBD1 (6 bases). This CDR3 is 14 amino acids long. V was pared by 3 bases and J by 4 bases, with 10 bases between. The germline V gene has CDR1 MNHEY and CDR2 SMNVEV (reference sequence). The CDR3 DNA sequence: TGTGCCAGCAGTTTCAGGGGACGCGGAAACACCATATATTTT. Translated, it gives CASSFRGRGNTIYF.

V is TRBV25-1 and J is TRBJ2-1; 8 nucleotides align to TRBD2. The CDR3 is 15 amino acids. After removal of 3 bases from V and 7 bases from J, the junction contained 8 bases not matched to a gene. Germline V CDR1 and CDR2: MGHDK, SYGVNS. CDR3 in amino acids: CASSDGLAGENEQFF. In nucleotides, the CDR3 is TGTGCCAGCAGTGACGGGCTAGCGGGCGAAAATGAGCAGTTCTTC.

This rearrangement joins TRBV5-1 to TRBJ2-3; D not resolved. V dropped 4 bases and J dropped 2 bases, with 14 bases sitting between them. The V gene's germline CDR1 is SGHRS and CDR2 YFSETQ. The CDR3 loop spans 15 amino acids. The CDR3 is CASSPLQHPTDTQYF. The CDR3 nucleotides are TGCGCCAGCAGCCCCCTACAGCACCCCACAGATACGCAGTATTTT.

A few counts support this clonotype. This chain uses TRBV20-1 with TRBJ2-5, with 9 bases fitting TRBD2. V lost 3 bases to trimming and J lost 4 bases; unmatched junction nucleotides: 9. The germline CDR1 and CDR2 sequences are DFQATT and SNEGSKA (reference sequence). The CDR3 is 15 amino acids. The CDR3 DNA is TGCAGTGCTAGTATGGCGGGAGGGCCCTTAGAGACCCAGTACTTC. This sequence encodes CSASMAGGPLETQYF.

The chain has TRBV29-1 and TRBJ2-7; D unresolved. Deletions cut 0 bases from V and 1 base from J, with 4 bases between. The CDR3 totals 12 residues. The germline V gene has CDR1 SQVTM and CDR2 ANQGSEA. In DNA form, the CDR3 reads TGCAGCGTTGAAGATGGGTCCTACGAGCAGTACTTC. It codes for CSVEDGSYEQYF.

The V call is TRBV20-1, the J call TRBJ2-5; possible D gene TRBD1, 5 bases. Trimming took off 5 bases at V and 5 bases at J, with 15 bases between the two ends. CDR3 length: 13 amino acids. The germline gives CDR1 DFQATT, CDR2 SNEGSKA (reference sequence). CDR3 DNA: TGCAGTGCTCCGACCAGGGTTATGGAGACCCAGTACTTC. This encodes CSAPTRVMETQYF.

This sequence joins TRBV10-2 and TRBJ2-5; D perhaps matches TRBD2 (5 bases). The CDR3 loop spans 15 amino acids. Germline CDR1 WSHSY, CDR2 SAAADI. V was clipped by 6 bases and J by 0 bases, with 14 bases between them. The CDR3 loop reads CASSRRQLNQETQYF. The DNA of the CDR3 is TGCGCCAGCAGCCGGAGGCAATTAAACCAAGAGACCCAGTACTTC.

CDR3 bases: TGTGCCAGCAGGGAGACTAGCGGTTTCCAAGAGACCCAGTACTTC. Its protein is CASRETSGFQETQYF. The chain combines TRBV2 with TRBJ2-5; TRBD2 aligns across 9 bases. Germline V CDR1 and CDR2: SNHLY, FYNNEI. The V and J ends lost 6 bases and 1 base, in that order; junction bases with no gene match: 6. This CDR3 contains 15 residues.

The rearrangement uses TRBV20-1 and TRBJ2-7, with TRBD2 identical over 9 bases. The CDR3 has 15 residues. Germline V gene sequence: CDR1 DFQATT, CDR2 SNEGSKA (reference sequence). The ends lost 0 bases at V and 2 bases at J; junction bases unmatched: 5. The CDR3 DNA reads TGCAGTGCTAGAGAACAGCGGGGGGCGACCTACGAGCAGTACTTC. Amino acid sequence: CSAREQRGATYEQYF.

The rearrangement links TRBV12-3 or TRBV12-4 to TRBJ1-1; D perhaps matches TRBD1 (5 bases). This CDR3 has 14 amino acids. The ends were cut back, 3 bases at V and 3 bases at J, with 11 bases in the middle. The chain's CDR3 is CASSLVRQYTEAFF. The CDR3 bases are TGTGCCAGCAGTTTGGTCCGACAGTACACTGAAGCTTTCTTT.

The J gene is TRBJ2-1, the V gene TRBV25-1; D gene ambiguous. The CDR3 consists of 13 residues. Germline V gives CDR1 MGHDK, CDR2 SYGVNS. Trimming removed 4 bases at V and 5 bases at J, with 9 bases between. Here the CDR3 reads CASSARTDNEQFF. For the CDR3, the DNA is TGTGCCAGCAGTGCCCGGACGGACAATGAGCAGTTCTTC.

This chain links TRBV3-1 with TRBJ1-3; a weak D match, TRBD1 (5 bases). This CDR3 is built from 17 residues. Looked up from germline, CDR1 is LGHDT and CDR2 is YNNKEL (reference sequence). V dropped 0 bases and J dropped 7 bases, with 19 bases sitting between them. The CDR3 nucleotides read TGTGCCAGCAGCCAAGAGGCCCCAGGGCAGGATGCGAACACCATATATTTT. Translating it yields CASSQEAPGQDANTIYF.

This clonotype was recorded a few times. This sequence joins TRBV20-1 and TRBJ1-4; unclear D gene. Germline CDR1 DFQATT, CDR2 SNEGSKA (reference sequence). The CDR3 sequence is 14 residues long. V was cut by 6 bases and J by 4 bases, with 15 bases left in between. The CDR3 DNA is TGCAGTGCGCCCCGGCCCGGAGATAATGAAAAACTGTTTTTT. Protein product: CSAPRPGDNEKLFF.

This clonotype was seen many times. This chain joins TRBV10-3 and TRBJ2-1; D is possibly TRBD2 (6 bases). This CDR3 has 14 residues. V dropped 4 bases and J dropped 0 bases, with 7 bases sitting between them. Germline V gene lookup returns CDR1 ENHRY and CDR2 SYGVKD. CDR3 protein: CAISAGSSYNEQFF. The DNA of the CDR3 is TGTGCCATCAGTGCCGGGAGCTCCTACAATGAGCAGTTCTTC.

V gene TRBV19 combines with J gene TRBJ2-5; 14 nucleotides agree with TRBD2. CDR1 and CDR2 from the germline V gene are LNHDA and SQIVND (reference sequence). Trimming removed 1 base from V and 1 base from J; junction bases left unmatched: 2. The CDR3 contains 17 residues. The CDR3 DNA sequence: TGTGCCAGTAGTATAGGACTAGCGGGAGGGTTCCAAGAGACCCAGTACTTC. It translates to CASSIGLAGGFQETQYF.

This clonotype has ten or more counts. The chain is built from TRBV12-3 or TRBV12-4 and TRBJ2-4, with a possible D match to TRBD1 (5 bases). V was trimmed by 3 bases and J by 8 bases, leaving 14 bases between them. The CDR3 sequence is 14 residues long. The CDR3 protein is CASSLGKGLDIQYF. DNA for the CDR3: TGTGCCAGCAGTTTGGGGAAGGGGCTGGACATTCAGTACTTC.

This clonotype was recorded at least ten times. The CDR3 DNA follows: TGTGCCAGCAGGAGCACCTACAATGAGCAGTTCTTC. Amino acid sequence: CASRSTYNEQFF. V usage is TRBV12-3 or TRBV12-4 and J usage is TRBJ2-1; no definite D call. The CDR3 loop spans 12 amino acids. The germline V and J ends were trimmed by 6 bases and 2 bases, with 5 bases remaining between them.

The CDR3 here is CATSEGTGELFF. The CDR3 region has the DNA TGTGCCACCAGTGAAGGAACCGGGGAGCTGTTTTTT. This chain links TRBV24-1 with TRBJ2-2; the D is unclear. V lost 4 bases and J lost 5, with 4 bases in between. This CDR3 is built from 12 residues. CDR1 is KGHDR and CDR2 is SFDVKD in the germline V gene.

In its sample, this clonotype was seen once. V usage is TRBV12-5 and J usage is TRBJ2-1, with D perhaps matching TRBD1 (5 bases). The CDR3 has 14 residues. V lost 2 bases and J 3 bases, leaving 8 bases between the germline ends. From germline, CDR1 is LGHNT and CDR2 FRNRAP. The CDR3 loop is CASGLTGVYNEQFF. CDR3 nucleotide sequence: TGTGCTAGTGGTTTGACAGGAGTCTACAATGAGCAGTTCTTC.

This clonotype was detected many times. V is TRBV7-2 and J is TRBJ2-7; 12 nucleotides align to TRBD2. The CDR3 totals 15 residues. J gave up 6 bases and V 5 bases, and 8 bases lay outside the gene matches. Germline V CDR1 and CDR2: SGHTA, FQGNSA. CDR3 protein: CASSITSGGPSEQYF. The CDR3 nucleotides read TGTGCCAGCAGCATCACTAGCGGGGGGCCCTCCGAGCAGTACTTC.

This clonotype came up a few times. This chain connects TRBV2 to TRBJ1-3; TRBD1 might be the D (6 bases). The CDR3 loop spans 13 amino acids. Between the trimmed V and J ends, which lost 7 bases and 4 bases, there was a span of 11 bases. CDR1 and CDR2 from the germline V gene are SNHLY and FYNNEI. DNA for the CDR3: TGTGCCAGCATCCAGGGGAGGGGAAACACCATATATTTT. It codes for CASIQGRGNTIYF.

This clonotype was observed at least ten times. This chain connects TRBV7-2 to TRBJ1-5; maybe TRBD1 (5 bases). The CDR3 extends over 14 amino acids. Trimming pared 4 bases from V and 7 bases from J, leaving 14 bases between. Germline V CDR1 and CDR2: SGHTA, FQGNSA. The CDR3 region has the DNA TGTGCCAGCAGCTCAGGGTCCCGGGGACAGCCCCAGCATTTT. Its translation is CASSSGSRGQPQHF.

The rearrangement uses TRBV6-5 and TRBJ2-7, with 8 positions matching TRBD2. Germline V gene data show CDR1 as MNHEY and CDR2 as SVGAGI. Trimming cost V 2 bases and J 5 bases; bases outside gene matches: 8. This CDR3 is built from 15 residues. CDR3 amino acids: CASSYVSGGRDEQYF. The CDR3 nucleotides read TGTGCCAGCAGTTACGTCTCGGGGGGGAGGGACGAGCAGTACTTC.